This T cell receptor (beta chain) was sequenced during a study of blood T cell repertoires in COVID-19. Study-level background: Whether acute or convalescent, the COVID-19 samples came from the United States, Italy and Spain.

The length of the CDR3 is 15 residues. V gave up 5 bases and J gave up 0 bases, with 10 bases separating them. Germline V gives CDR1 SEHNR, CDR2 FQNEAQ (reference sequence). Profiled with immunoSEQ multiplex PCR; TCRdb holds only in-frame clones, not every one. The table shows approximately 19,000 clones, with about 90% occurring only once. The receptor was isolated from a human donor in a cohort sampled during active COVID-19. The sequenced sample was peripheral blood. This chain uses TRBV7-9 with TRBJ1-4; maybe TRBD1 (5 bases). CDR3 in DNA: TGTGCCAGCAGCGTACGGGGGACAACTAATGAAAAACTGTTTTTT. Protein sequence: CASSVRGTTNEKLFF.